This record looks at one T cell receptor beta chain sequence and its context. These data come from a study of blood T cell repertoires in COVID-19. Overall study context: T cells, B-cell-depleted T cells, or PBMCs supplied cDNA or gDNA.

As originally analysed: Reference gene primer amplification gave nucleated cell count estimates. Method: immunoSEQ multiplex PCR; TCRdb's copy keeps in-frame clones and lacks some. V and J calls and clone size are those listed in that table; D and trimming were worked out from the DNA. The sample carries roughly 380,000 clones, about nine tenths recorded once. Patients of the Seattle cohort, enrolled during active infection, were followed longitudinally. This sequence was found in a woman aged 55-69 years with COVID-19, enrolled during active disease. Source material: peripheral blood.

This CDR3 is CASSLSIGQGSTEAFF. CDR3 DNA: TGTGCCAGCAGCTTGTCTATCGGGCAGGGCAGCACTGAAGCTTTCTTT. The rearrangement links TRBV5-8 to TRBJ1-1; possible D gene TRBD1, 5 bases. Germline assignment: CDR1 SGHTS and CDR2 YDEGEE. Trimming took off 1 base at V and 4 bases at J, with 17 bases between the two ends. CDR3 size: 16 residues.